This T cell receptor (beta chain) was sequenced in a study of sequential checkpoint blockade in melanoma. The wider study: Matched biopsies came pretreatment and at week 13 for around 24 patients.

CDR1 MDHEN and CDR2 SYDVKM come from the germline V gene. With 2 bases clipped from V and 7 bases from J, the junction kept 5 bases outside the gene matches. The CDR3 loop spans 14 amino acids. Within the sample, this clone is medium-sized. Its antigen remains unknown. Profiled with immunoSEQ multiplex PCR; TCRdb holds only in-frame clones, not every one. The sample contains over 10,000 clones, roughly 27% of which appear only once. Treatment here: randomized to nivolumab then ipilimumab (arm A) or the reverse (arm B). Whole-study findings and limits: T-cell fraction and clonality followed PD-L1 and CD8+ counts, not mutational load.

This TCR was recovered from a human donor with melanoma. The material sequenced was tumor tissue (inferred from file names), taken from a patient given nivolumab and ipilimumab in sequence. The chain links TRBV28 to TRBJ2-7; TRBD2 matches 10 bases. The CDR3 reads CASSLLAGEGEQYF. The CDR3 coding sequence is TGTGCCAGCAGTTTACTAGCGGGAGAGGGGGAGCAGTACTTC.